Sequencing of this T cell receptor (beta chain) was carried out in a study of blood T cell repertoires in COVID-19. As for the study in general: Researchers got acute and convalescent COVID-19 samples from the United States, Italy and Spain. Sources were T cells, B-cell-depleted T cells, or PBMCs; the material itself was cDNA or gDNA.

The V end was cut by 4 bases, the J end by 5 bases, with 14 bases between. This CDR3 contains 14 residues. Germline CDR1 reads SEHNR; CDR2 reads FQNEAQ (reference sequence). This clone is a singleton in its sample. Source study methods: Researchers report that nucleated cell counts were estimated from reference gene primer amplification. Data came from immunoSEQ multiplex PCR; TCRdb stores just in-frame clones and leaves some out. V, J and clone size are those of that table, while D and trimming were read from the DNA. This table has some 60,000 clones, approximately 85% appearing once. The TCR originated in a human donor in a cohort sampled during active COVID-19. Sequencing was performed on peripheral blood. The chain links TRBV7-9 to TRBJ1-2; D not resolved. The CDR3 is CASSSMQERYGYTF. CDR3 coding DNA: TGTGCCAGCAGCTCCATGCAGGAGCGGTATGGCTACACCTTC.